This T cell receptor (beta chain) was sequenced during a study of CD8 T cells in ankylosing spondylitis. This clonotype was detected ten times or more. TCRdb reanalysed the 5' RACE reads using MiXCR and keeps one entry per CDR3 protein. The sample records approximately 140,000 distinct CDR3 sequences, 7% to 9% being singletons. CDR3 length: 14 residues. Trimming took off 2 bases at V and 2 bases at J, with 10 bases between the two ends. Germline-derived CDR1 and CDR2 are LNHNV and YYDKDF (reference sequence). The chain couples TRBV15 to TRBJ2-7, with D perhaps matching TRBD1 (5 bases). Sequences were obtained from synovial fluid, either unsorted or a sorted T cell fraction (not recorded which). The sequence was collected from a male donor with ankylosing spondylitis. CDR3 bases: TGTGCCACCAGCAGATCACTGACAGCCTACGAGCAGTACTTC. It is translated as CATSRSLTAYEQYF.